This T cell receptor beta chain appears in the sequencing data of a study of blood T cell repertoires in COVID-19. Sequencing was performed with immunoSEQ multiplex PCR; in TCRdb, only in-frame clones are kept and a portion is missing. The table has 80,000 or so clones, roughly 86% seen once. The sequence was obtained from a man aged 55-75 years with acute or convalescent COVID-19. The sample comprised peripheral blood.

The CDR3: CASSLPGSHEQYF. CDR3 coding DNA: TGTGCCAGCAGCTTACCAGGGTCCCACGAGCAGTACTTC. V and J are TRBV7-2 and TRBJ2-7, with D possibly matching TRBD1 (5 bases). The length of the CDR3 is 13 residues. CDR1 is SGHTA and CDR2 is FQGNSA in the germline V gene. V lost 2 bases and J 5 bases, leaving 10 bases between the germline ends.